This T cell receptor beta chain originates from a study of OX40 agonist ivuxolimab in advanced cancers. Sequencing was performed with immunoSEQ multiplex PCR; in TCRdb, only in-frame clones are kept and a portion is missing. The table includes tens of thousands of clones, around 86% detected once. The length of the CDR3 is 13 residues. V lost 6 bases to trimming and J lost 2 bases, with 5 bases between them. Germline V CDR1 and CDR2: ENHRY, SYGVKD. The chain has TRBV10-3 and TRBJ2-6; D remains unclear. Material: CD4+ or CD8+ T cells sorted from blood, obtained in a trial of the OX40 agonist ivuxolimab. This TCR was recovered from an adult with an advanced solid tumor such as melanoma, head and neck, liver or kidney cancer. The CDR3 bases are TGTGCCATCAGGGACGCTGGGGCCAACGTCCTGACTTTC. Its translation: CAIRDAGANVLTF.